Listed below are T cell receptor beta chains from one sample, sequenced in a study of T cell changes during pregnancy in multiple sclerosis. The repertoire was sequenced with immunoSEQ multiplex PCR; TCRdb's copy has only in-frame clones and lacks some. This table holds 19,000 or so clones, 88% found once. The sample in question was CD8+ T cells from peripheral blood mononuclear cells, obtained after pregnancy. All receptors derive from a female donor in good health, enrolled as a control in a pregnancy study. Both conserved end residues are part of each CDR3. Fields, in order: J gene, clone size, D gene, V gene, CDR3 DNA, CDR3 protein. A D gene is named only where the DNA matches it firmly. Clone size is given for some rows only: seen once, a few or many times, or a class if the clone is expanded.

TRBJ2-1,.,.,TRBV5-4,TGTGCCAGCAGCTTGGACAGGGCCAATGAGCAGTTCTTC,CASSLDRANEQFF
TRBJ2-1,.,TRBD2,TRBV29-1,TGCAGCGTTGAGGGCTCGACCGGGACTAGCGGGAGGATAACCCAAATCTTAGTTAATGAGCAGTTCTTC,CSVEGSTGTSGRITQILVNEQFF
TRBJ1-3,.,.,TRBV6-1,TGTGCCAGCAGTGAAGACTTGTCGCTATCTGGAAACACCATATATTTT,CASSEDLSLSGNTIYF
TRBJ2-1,.,TRBD2,TRBV4-2,TGTGCCAGCAGCCAAGGACTAGCGAAAGTCAGGAATGAGCAGTTCTTC,CASSQGLAKVRNEQFF
TRBJ2-6,.,.,TRBV30,TGTGCCTGGACGACGGGCTCTGGGGCCAACGTCCTGACTTTC,CAWTTGSGANVLTF
TRBJ1-5,.,.,TRBV6-1,TGTGCCAGCAGTCAGGGTAGCAATCAGCCCCAGCATTTT,CASSQGSNQPQHF
TRBJ2-3,few,.,TRBV13,TGTGCCAGCAGCGGACCTAGCGAGGCTAGCACAGATACGCAGTATTTT,CASSGPSEASTDTQYF
TRBJ2-7,once,TRBD2,TRBV9,TGTGCCAGCAGCCGGGGGGGGACTAGCTATAACGAGCAGTACTTC,CASSRGGTSYNEQYF
TRBJ1-1,.,.,TRBV2,TGTGCCAGCAGTACAAACACTGAAGCTTTCTTT,CASSTNTEAFF
TRBJ1-6,.,.,TRBV6-4,TGTGCCAGCTCCCCGGGGGAAGTCGGGGGAATTTCACCCCTCCACTTT,CASSPGEVGGISPLHF
TRBJ1-2,.,.,TRBV27,TGTGCCAGCAGTAACAGTCGCAATGGCTACACCTTC,CASSNSRNGYTF
TRBJ2-1,.,.,TRBV7-9,TGTGCCAGCAGCTTAGCGCTCGGGGGTCCGCACAATGAGCAGTTCTTC,CASSLALGGPHNEQFF
TRBJ1-2,.,TRBD1,TRBV28,TGTGCCAGCAGCTCGAGGGCAGGGGGTGTTTATGGCTACACCTTC,CASSSRAGGVYGYTF
TRBJ2-5,.,.,TRBV7-9,TGTGCCAGCAGCACGACAGGATTGCTCGGGACCCAGTACTTC,CASSTTGLLGTQYF
TRBJ2-7,once,.,TRBV6-5,TGTGCCAGCAGTTACGTCGGAGGGATCCGCTCCTACGAGCAGTACTTC,CASSYVGGIRSYEQYF
TRBJ2-7,.,.,TRBV27,TGTGCCAGCAGTTTAGAGAGCTCCTACGAGCAGTACTTC,CASSLESSYEQYF
TRBJ2-5,.,TRBD1,TRBV5-1,TGCGCCAGCACTAACTTCCGGGACAGGGGTCAAGAGACCCAGTACTTC,CASTNFRDRGQETQYF
TRBJ1-3,.,.,TRBV7-2,TGTGCCAGCAGCGTAGCCGGGACATCTGGAAACACCATATATTTT,CASSVAGTSGNTIYF
TRBJ1-2,once,.,TRBV30,TGTGCCTGGAACCCCGGGGGGTACTATGGCTACACCTTC,CAWNPGGYYGYTF
TRBJ2-1,.,.,TRBV19,TGTGCCAGTAGTATAGCGGGGTACAATGAGCAGTTCTTC,CASSIAGYNEQFF
TRBJ2-1,.,TRBD2,TRBV6-4,TGTGCCAGCAGTGACGGGCGGGAGGGCAATGAGCAGTTCTTC,CASSDGREGNEQFF
TRBJ1-1,.,.,TRBV6-1,TGTGCCAGCAGTGACTCGGGTCGCGCTGAAGCTTTCTTT,CASSDSGRAEAFF
TRBJ1-2,.,TRBD1,TRBV4-1,TGCGCCAGCAGCCAAGAGGGACAGGGGTGGGATGGCTACACCTTC,CASSQEGQGWDGYTF
TRBJ1-1,.,.,TRBV7-9,TGTGCCAGCGGTGGGACAACGGCTTTCTTT,CASGGTTAFF
TRBJ2-3,.,TRBD2,TRBV10-3,TGTGCCATCAGGCGGGAGGTCCCCACAGATACGCAGTATTTT,CAIRREVPTDTQYF
TRBJ2-7,.,TRBD2,TRBV7-9,TGTGCCAGCAGCTCCGGACTAGCGGGTGCCTACTACGAGCAGTACTTC,CASSSGLAGAYYEQYF
TRBJ2-1,.,.,TRBV18,TGTGCCAGCTCACTCCAGGGCATCAATGAGCAGTTCTTC,CASSLQGINEQFF
TRBJ2-7,.,TRBD2,TRBV5-5,TGTGCCAGCAGCTTGGCAGCGGGGGCCTACGAGCAGTACTTC,CASSLAAGAYEQYF
TRBJ2-3,.,TRBD2,TRBV6-4,TGTGCCAGCAGTGTTGGGGGGGGAACAGATACGCAGTATTTT,CASSVGGGTDTQYF
TRBJ2-3,.,.,TRBV27,TGTGCCAGCAGTTTATGGAGCGGCACAGATACGCAGTATTTT,CASSLWSGTDTQYF
TRBJ1-5,.,.,TRBV4-1,TGCGCCAGCAGCCCGGTTATGGGCCCGGGCAATCAGCCCCAGCATTTT,CASSPVMGPGNQPQHF
TRBJ2-2,.,.,TRBV7-6,TGTGCCAGCAGCTTAGTGGCTAGTGGCCCCGGGGAGCTGTTTTTT,CASSLVASGPGELFF
TRBJ2-7,.,.,TRBV27,TGTGCCAGCAGGGGAGGCTACGAGCAGTACTTC,CASRGGYEQYF
TRBJ1-2,once,TRBD1,TRBV6-1,TGTGCCAGCAGCCAGGGGGCGGGGGAGATCTATGGCTACACCTTC,CASSQGAGEIYGYTF
TRBJ1-1,.,TRBD1,TRBV9,TGTGCCAGCAGCGGCGCTCGGGACAGGGCTATTATGAACACTGAAGCTTTCTTT,CASSGARDRAIMNTEAFF
TRBJ2-3,.,.,TRBV7-6,TGTGCCAGCAGCCCGGAGGGGTGGGTAACAGATACGCAGTATTTT,CASSPEGWVTDTQYF
TRBJ2-3,.,.,TRBV14,TGTGCCAGCAGCCCAGGGTATGGCACAGATACGCAGTATTTT,CASSPGYGTDTQYF
TRBJ1-1,few,.,TRBV5-1,TGCGCCAGCAGCTGGACCATCGGGGGAGAAGCTTTCTTT,CASSWTIGGEAFF
TRBJ2-7,.,TRBD1,TRBV6-1,TGTGCCAGCAGTGAAATCCCCGGGGCCTCCGGGACAGGGGCCAACGAGCAGTACTTC,CASSEIPGASGTGANEQYF
TRBJ2-7,once,TRBD2,TRBV7-9,TGTGCCAGCAGAAGGTTAGCGGGAGGGCCCTACGAGCAGTACTTC,CASRRLAGGPYEQYF
TRBJ2-7,.,TRBD1,TRBV29-1,TGCAGCGTTCAGCCAGGGACAGGGGTAATAATGGAGCAGTACTTC,CSVQPGTGVIMEQYF
TRBJ1-4,.,.,TRBV9,TGTGCCAGCAGCCAATTTGGGGGGGGCTCTAATGAAAAACTGTTTTTT,CASSQFGGGSNEKLFF
TRBJ2-7,.,TRBD1,TRBV27,TGTGCCAGCAGTTACGGGACAGGGGGTTACGAGCAGTACTTC,CASSYGTGGYEQYF
TRBJ1-1,.,.,TRBV2,TGTGCCAGGTGGGGAGAGAACACTGAAGCTTTCTTT,CARWGENTEAFF
TRBJ1-1,.,.,TRBV6-1,TGTGCCAGCAGCCCGACTTGGGGCAGGGGCACTGAAGCTTTCTTT,CASSPTWGRGTEAFF